Each of the 31 T cell receptor beta chains below was sequenced from the same sample in a study of PD-1 blockade in classical Hodgkin lymphoma. Sequenced by immunoSEQ multiplex PCR; TCRdb stores in-frame clones only, minus some. Of around 150,000 clones in the sample, approximately 80% were seen once. Brentuximab vedotin exposure varied, and every patient relapsed after autologous stem cell transplantation. This material consisted of peripheral blood mononuclear cells (PBMCs), taken before the second cycle of nivolumab. The receptors stem from a human donor with classical Hodgkin lymphoma.

As DNA, the CDR3 is TGTGCCAGCTCACCACCCCGGCGCGACAGAGCCTACGAGCAGTACTTC. It codes for CASSPPRRDRAYEQYF. The gene calls are TRBV18 and TRBJ2-7; D possibly corresponds to TRBD1 (5 bases). The germline gives CDR1 KGHSH, CDR2 LQKENI. V lost 0 bases and J 2 bases, leaving 14 bases between the germline ends. The CDR3 has 16 residues.

The V call is TRBV18, the J call TRBJ2-6; D is perhaps TRBD2 (5 bases). This CDR3 region has 15 residues. Trimming cost V 3 bases and J 4 bases, with 10 bases left between them. Germline lookup yields CDR1 KGHSH and CDR2 LQKENI. The CDR3 nucleotides are TGTGCCAGCTCACCGGCGGGCCAGGGGGCCAACGTCCTGACTTTC. It specifies CASSPAGQGANVLTF.

This rearrangement joins TRBV9 to TRBJ1-5; unclear D gene. The CDR3 has 13 amino acids. Trimming stripped 0 bases from V and 6 bases from J, with 7 bases between. Germline assignment: CDR1 SGDLS and CDR2 YYNGEE. As DNA, the CDR3 is TGTGCCAGCAGCGTAGAAGGGTTTCAGCCCCAGCATTTT. Encoded protein: CASSVEGFQPQHF.

This clone was seen a handful of times. V usage is TRBV18 and J usage is TRBJ2-7; maybe TRBD1 (6 bases). Trimming took 4 bases from V and 4 from J, leaving 17 bases between them. The CDR3 loop spans 15 amino acids. Germline values: CDR1 KGHSH, CDR2 LQKENI. The CDR3 DNA reads as TGTGCCAGCTCACTTTCTACCGGGACAAATTACGAGCAGTACTTC. This gives the protein CASSLSTGTNYEQYF. The full variable domain, its missing parts supplied by reference TRBV18 and TRBJ2-7, is NAGVMQNPRHLVRRRGQEARLRCSPMKGHSHVYWYRQLPEEGLKFMVYLQKENIIDESGMPKERFSAEFPKEGPSILRIQQVVRGDSAAYFCASSLSTGTNYEQYFGPGTRLTVT.

The chain joins TRBV10-2 to TRBJ2-7, with TRBD1 matching over 9 bases. CDR1 is WSHSY, CDR2 SAAADI, per germline. J gave up 5 bases and V 6 bases, and 5 bases lay outside the gene matches. This CDR3 has 13 amino acids. CDR3 DNA: TGCGCCAGCAGGACAGGGGGAGGGAACGAGCAGTACTTC. Its translation is CASRTGGGNEQYF.

The V and J genes are TRBV9 and TRBJ2-2; 9 bases are a match to TRBD2. V shed 3 bases, J shed 6 bases, and the junction held 12 bases outside the gene matches. The CDR3 runs 17 residues. Germline loops: CDR1 SGDLS, CDR2 YYNGEE. CDR3 in DNA: TGTGCCAGCAGCGAGGGGCCCCAGCGGGGGGTCCCCGGGGAGCTGTTTTTT. Its protein product is CASSEGPQRGVPGELFF.

The table lists this clone with a few counts. The chain joins TRBV28 to TRBJ1-5, with D unclear. In germline, CDR1 is MDHEN, CDR2 SYDVKM. Between the trimmed V and J ends, which lost 3 bases and 7 bases, there was a span of 10 bases. The CDR3 is 13 residues long. The CDR3 here is CASSFLLKQPQHF. CDR3 bases: TGTGCCAGCAGTTTCCTGCTCAAACAGCCCCAGCATTTT.

The rearrangement links TRBV6-6 to TRBJ1-2, with no clear D. V was trimmed by 0 bases and J by 6 bases, leaving 8 bases between them. The germline V gene has CDR1 MNHNY and CDR2 SVGAGI (reference sequence). This CDR3 is built from 13 residues. The CDR3 coding sequence is TGTGCCAGCAGTTACTCCCACATGGATGGCTACACCTTC. Translation gives CASSYSHMDGYTF.

This clone has just a few counts. V gene TRBV7-3 combines with J gene TRBJ2-2; D ambiguous. Looked up from germline, CDR1 is SGHTA and CDR2 is FQGTGA. There are 11 residues in the CDR3. The V end was cut by 5 bases, the J end by 6 bases, with 4 bases between. The chain's CDR3 is CASSEAGELFF. The CDR3 DNA is TGTGCCAGCAGCGAAGCCGGGGAGCTGTTTTTT.

This sequence joins TRBV6-5 and TRBJ2-2, with D unresolved. This CDR3 comprises 15 residues. V was clipped by 2 bases and J by 1 base, with 8 bases between them. CDR1 is MNHEY and CDR2 is SVGAGI in the germline V gene. CDR3 region: CASSYLLRNTGELFF. The CDR3 nucleotides read TGTGCCAGCAGTTACCTTCTCAGGAACACCGGGGAGCTGTTTTTT.

The chain has TRBV11-3 and TRBJ2-1, with D tentatively TRBD2 (5 bases). V lost 5 bases, J lost 10 bases, and 12 bases lay in between. Looked up from germline, CDR1 is SGHNT and CDR2 is YENEEA. The CDR3 spans 12 residues. The CDR3 DNA sequence: TGTGCCAGCAGCCAAAGCGGTCGGGAGCAGTTCTTC. It specifies CASSQSGREQFF.

The rearrangement joins TRBV2 to TRBJ2-1, with 9 bases that match TRBD1. The CDR3 has 14 amino acids. Trimming took 7 bases from V and 4 from J; bases not matched to a gene: 5. The germline CDR1 and CDR2 sequences are SNHLY and FYNNEI. The CDR3 DNA is TGTGCCAGCAAAGTGGGGACAGGGTACAATGAGCAGTTCTTC. It is translated as CASKVGTGYNEQFF.

V usage is TRBV2 and J usage is TRBJ1-1; a weak D match, TRBD1 (5 bases). Germline loops: CDR1 SNHLY, CDR2 FYNNEI. With 6 bases removed from V and 7 bases from J, the gap between germline ends came to 12 bases. CDR3 length: 12 residues. CDR3 in amino acids: CASSAGGDEAFF. CDR3 in DNA: TGTGCCAGCAGCGCCGGGGGGGATGAAGCTTTCTTT.

DNA for the CDR3: TGCGCCAGCAGCCAAGATCCAGGGGGGGAGCCCCAGCATTTT. This translates into CASSQDPGGEPQHF. The gene calls are TRBV4-1 and TRBJ1-5, with 7 positions matching TRBD1. The CDR3 is 14 residues long. With V trimmed by 0 bases and J by 8 bases, 4 bases remained unmatched. CDR1 MGHRA and CDR2 YSYEKL come from the germline V gene.

There are a few counts of this clone. The V call is TRBV6-6, the J call TRBJ2-4, with D tentatively TRBD1 (6 bases). Germline lookup yields CDR1 MNHNY and CDR2 SVGAGI (reference sequence). The CDR3 is made up of 12 amino acids. V gave up 7 bases and J gave up 7 bases, with 11 bases separating them. The CDR3 here is CASTLRGNIQYF. The CDR3 DNA sequence: TGTGCCAGCACATTGAGGGGGAACATTCAGTACTTC.

This clone was observed a handful of times. The chain joins TRBV7-6 to TRBJ2-1, with D perhaps matching TRBD1 or TRBD2 (5 bases each). Trimming removed 1 base at V and 5 bases at J, with 12 bases between. Germline V gene lookup returns CDR1 SGHVS and CDR2 FNYEAQ. This CDR3 contains 15 residues. CDR3 bases: TGTGCCAGCAGCTTAGTCGGGACGAACGACAATGAGCAGTTCTTC. Its protein is CASSLVGTNDNEQFF. The variable domain in full, completed from reference TRBV7-6 and TRBJ2-1, reads GAGVSQSPRYKVTKRGQDVALRCDPISGHVSLYWYRQALGQGPEFLTYFNYEAQQDKSGLPNDRFSAERPEGSISTLTIQRTEQRDSAMYRCASSLVGTNDNEQFFGPGTRLTVL.

The rearrangement links TRBV5-1 to TRBJ2-4; D uncertain. Trimming took off 3 bases at V and 0 bases at J, with 13 bases between the two ends. The germline V gene encodes CDR1 SGHRS and CDR2 YFSETQ. The CDR3 has 16 amino acids. Here the CDR3 reads CASSYRSDLAKNIQYF. In DNA form, the CDR3 reads TGCGCCAGCAGCTACCGGAGCGACTTAGCCAAAAACATTCAGTACTTC.

The V and J genes are TRBV6-6 and TRBJ1-5; a weak D match, TRBD1 (6 bases). V lost 6 bases to trimming and J lost 3 bases, with 12 bases between them. The CDR3 has 14 residues. In germline, CDR1 is MNHNY, CDR2 SVGAGI (reference sequence). CDR3 residues: CASSRGQLNQPQHF. Here the CDR3 DNA reads TGTGCCAGCAGCCGCGGACAGCTCAATCAGCCCCAGCATTTT.

The chain carries TRBV29-1 and TRBJ2-7; possible D gene TRBD2, 5 bases. The CDR3 is 14 residues long. V was shortened by 6 bases and J by 3 bases, with 18 bases between the two germline ends. The germline V gene encodes CDR1 SQVTM and CDR2 ANQGSEA. The CDR3 bases are TGCAGCGTCTTACTTCGGGGAGAGGACTACGAGCAGTACTTC. Translating gives CSVLLRGEDYEQYF.

The genes are TRBV7-3 and TRBJ2-3; D unresolved. Trimming pared 5 bases from V and 2 bases from J, leaving 14 bases between. The V gene's germline CDR1 is SGHTA and CDR2 FQGTGA. CDR3 size: 15 residues. The CDR3 bases are TGTGCCAGCAGCCCGCGCGGCGGTGCCACAGATACGCAGTATTTT. Translation: CASSPRGGATDTQYF.

This chain links TRBV7-6 with TRBJ2-1; D unclear. The germline V gene encodes CDR1 SGHVS and CDR2 FNYEAQ. The CDR3 consists of 15 residues. Trimming took 0 bases from V and 4 from J, leaving 10 bases between them. This chain's CDR3 is CASSLAVGGYNEQFF. In DNA, the CDR3 is TGTGCCAGCAGCTTAGCGGTGGGTGGGTACAATGAGCAGTTCTTC.

The chain recombines TRBV2 with TRBJ1-2, with unresolved D. CDR3 length equals 12 residues. Trimming pared 3 bases from V and 4 bases from J, leaving 6 bases between. The V gene's germline CDR1 is SNHLY and CDR2 FYNNEI. CDR3 sequence reads: CASSDSPYGYTF. In DNA, the CDR3 is TGTGCCAGCAGTGACAGCCCCTATGGCTACACCTTC.

The rearrangement links TRBV5-1 to TRBJ2-7; D gene uncertain. Trimming took 2 bases from V and 5 from J, leaving 8 bases between them. The germline CDR1 and CDR2 sequences are SGHRS and YFSETQ. The CDR3 is 12 residues long. CDR3 DNA: TGCGCCAGCAGCTTTGGGTGGGACGAGCAGTACTTC. It encodes CASSFGWDEQYF.

This chain connects TRBV11-3 to TRBJ2-7; no firm D call. This CDR3 region has 14 residues. CDR1 is SGHNT, CDR2 YENEEA, per germline. Between the trimmed V and J ends, which lost 1 base and 5 bases, there was a span of 12 bases. The chain's CDR3 is CASSLGQEGHEQYF. CDR3 sequence (DNA): TGTGCCAGCAGCTTAGGCCAGGAAGGCCACGAGCAGTACTTC.

The chain links TRBV28 to TRBJ2-7; 9 nucleotides align to TRBD1. Trimming cost V 5 bases and J 2 bases; bases outside gene matches: 7. The CDR3 contains 15 residues. The germline CDR1 and CDR2 sequences are MDHEN and SYDVKM. Here the CDR3 reads CASSPDGQGTYEQYF. CDR3 DNA: TGTGCCAGCAGTCCGGACGGACAGGGGACCTACGAGCAGTACTTC.

Only a few counts were recorded for this clone. The chain employs TRBV5-4 and TRBJ2-3; 14 positions agree with TRBD2. Germline-derived CDR1 and CDR2 are SGHNT and YYREEE (reference sequence). J gave up 3 bases and V 4 bases, and 10 bases lay outside the gene matches. The CDR3 extends over 18 amino acids. The CDR3 spells CASSQTLTSGGATDTQYF. In nucleotides, the CDR3 is TGTGCCAGCAGCCAGACCCTGACTAGCGGGGGGGCAACAGATACGCAGTATTTT.

CDR3: CASSYVGTGELFF. In DNA form, the CDR3 reads TGTGCCAGCAGTTACGTCGGCACCGGGGAGCTGTTTTTT. The gene calls are TRBV6-6 and TRBJ2-2; D remains ambiguous. Germline V gene sequence: CDR1 MNHNY, CDR2 SVGAGI (reference sequence). Trimming removed 2 bases at V and 4 bases at J, with 5 bases between. The CDR3 runs 13 residues.

The chain is built from TRBV7-6 and TRBJ1-4; D gene uncertain. This CDR3 region has 18 residues. The V gene's germline CDR1 is SGHVS and CDR2 FNYEAQ. V lost 3 bases and J 2 bases, leaving 19 bases between the germline ends. CDR3 DNA: TGTGCCAGCAGCTTTCTGGCGGCAGAGGAGATGACTAATGAAAAACTGTTTTTT. Its protein product is CASSFLAAEEMTNEKLFF.

The chain links TRBV5-5 to TRBJ1-5; TRBD1 is a possible D gene (6 bases). The CDR3 covers 13 residues. V dropped 7 bases and J dropped 0 bases, with 8 bases sitting between them. CDR1 and CDR2 from the germline V gene are SGHKS and YYEKEE (reference sequence). CDR3 sequence reads: CASGQNSNQPQHF. The CDR3, as DNA: TGTGCCAGCGGACAGAATAGCAATCAGCCCCAGCATTTT.

Note on this clone: One end of the junction fails to match germline, which may point to a read error. The gene calls are TRBV7-2 and TRBJ1-2; tentative D call: TRBD1 (5 bases). The germline V gene has CDR1 SGHTA and CDR2 FQGNSA. The CDR3 extends over 14 amino acids. CDR3 nucleotide sequence: TGTGCCAGCAACTTACTGCGGGACCGGCGTGGCTACACCTTC. As protein: CASNLLRDRRGYTF.

This clone was detected only a few times. The rearrangement uses TRBV5-1 and TRBJ2-5, with D perhaps matching TRBD1 (5 bases). V lost 1 base and J 2 bases, leaving 9 bases between the germline ends. This CDR3 region has 14 residues. Germline-derived CDR1 and CDR2 are SGHRS and YFSETQ. The CDR3 nucleotides read TGCGCCAGCAGCTTGACCCGACAGCAAGAGACCCAGTACTTC. This translates into CASSLTRQQETQYF.